The T cell receptor beta chain described here comes from a study of glioma-infiltrating T cells. V was clipped by 5 bases and J by 8 bases, with 13 bases between them. The germline CDR1 and CDR2 sequences are SEHNR and FQNEAQ (reference sequence). The CDR3 totals 14 residues. The iRepertoire nested amplicon-rescue multiplex PCR amplified TCR alpha and beta CDR3s from RNA. TCRdb re-derived calls from the multiplex PCR reads in MiXCR, one entry per CDR3 protein. The table has 150,000 or so distinct CDR3 sequences, approximately 39% seen once. This chain links TRBV7-9 with TRBJ1-6, with TRBD1 as a possible D gene (6 bases). The receptor was isolated from a human donor with low-grade glioma or glioblastoma, undergoing nonglioma brain surgery, or in good health (not recorded which). The sequenced sample was glioma tissue, nonneoplastic brain tissue, or PBMCs (not recorded which). The CDR3 coding sequence is TGTGCCAGCAGCCTAGGGGGGTTGGATTCACCCCTCCACTTT. Amino acid sequence: CASSLGGLDSPLHF. Using reference TRBV7-9 and TRBJ1-6 for the parts outside the CDR3, the full variable domain is DTGVSQNPRHKITKRGQNVTFRCDPISEHNRLYWYRQTLGQGPEFLTYFQNEAQLEKSRLLSDRFSAERPKGSFSTLEIQRTEQGDSAMYLCASSLGGLDSPLHFGNGTRLTVT.